What follows is one T cell receptor beta chain and its context. The length of the CDR3 is 16 residues. Per germline, CDR1 LNHDA and CDR2 SQIVND (reference sequence). V lost 5 bases to trimming and J lost 4 bases; unmatched junction nucleotides: 6. This specimen belongs to a study of blood T cell repertoires in COVID-19. Whole-study context: Donors in the United States, Italy and Spain gave samples during acute or convalescent COVID-19. Sources were T cells, B-cell-depleted T cells, or PBMCs; the material itself was cDNA or gDNA.

Original data processing: Reference gene primer amplification in the assay estimated nucleated cell counts. The protocol was immunoSEQ multiplex PCR, while the TCRdb copy is restricted to in-frame clones and leaves out a portion. V, J and clone size are those of that table, while D and trimming were read from the DNA. The table lists 64,000 or so clones, roughly 88% of them singletons, with 1.5% to 2% in the top ten. The receptor was isolated from a human donor in a cohort sampled during active COVID-19. This chain uses TRBV19 with TRBJ2-5; TRBD2 matches at 14 bases. Sequencing used peripheral blood. CDR3 in DNA: TGTGCCAGTAGTTTGGGACTAGCGGGAGTCGGAGAGACCCAGTACTTC. It encodes CASSLGLAGVGETQYF.